This TCR beta chain comes out of a study of cytomegalovirus exposure and HLA in healthy donors (dated by TCRdb to the late 2010s). At the level of the whole study: An earlier analysis of some 550 of the donors reported roughly 300 Gb of sequence data and 117 million unique TCR beta sequences from about 179 million T cells. Around 320 gigabases of sequencing data and tens of millions of unique TCR sequences were included in an early release covering several hundred HLA-typed donors. The genetic ancestry cluster associated with self-reported Caucasian donors included 81% of the roughly 380 genotyped donors. The study was designed to test whether signatures of past pathogen exposure could be identified by cataloging public T cell receptors. The T cell repertoires of some 700 subjects were profiled by immunosequencing and related to cytomegalovirus serostatus. Along with the 666-subject first cohort, a separate validation cohort of over a hundred different subjects was used. To predict cytomegalovirus infection status, the study combined high-throughput TCR immunosequencing, statistical association of individual TCRs with disease status, and machine learning. To study patterns of TCR occurrence, a later analysis re-analyzed previously published TCR beta repertoires from under 750 donors and added high-resolution HLA genotyping. In the later analysis, no new phenotypic data were used to find candidate immune exposures; instead, reliance was placed on TCR beta sequences and their occurrence across donors. To decide whether each TCR beta V gene segment behaved as functional or pseudogenic, an earlier analysis of fewer than 750 of the donors relied on high-throughput TCR beta sequencing. Donor age, sex, ethnicity and CMV serostatus were collected together with the repertoire data. A later genetic analysis used genome-wide SNP genotypes for about 60% of the roughly 670 donors, treating that subset as a discovery cohort. Every repertoire in the discovery cohort had been generated on one and the same sequencing platform. HLA typing included class I and class II loci at four-digit resolution. The number of donors typed differed by locus, with about 629-640 for A, B, C, DRB1 and DQB1, roughly 520 for DQA1, 600 to 610 for DPA1, and some 470 for DPB1. Several DR-DQ haplotypes were treated as single units for association and clustering because of strong linkage in the cohort. Among a few hundred genotyped donors of the cohort, an average of approximately 240,000 unique TCR beta nucleotide sequences were sequenced per donor, about a sixth of them non-productive.

The cohort comprised hundreds of healthy bone marrow donors. At the time of sampling, every cohort member was nominally healthy, though immune exposures that went unrecorded were likely present. Of the 700 or so cohort members, about 270 had a positive CMV serostatus and just over 350 had a negative one, while no CMV serostatus was recorded for the donor. A peripheral blood sample was collected from each donor, and TCR beta sequencing was performed on peripheral blood mononuclear cells. Genomic DNA was extracted from the blood cell samples with the Qiagen DNeasy Blood Extraction Kit. The receptor library was made with the immunoSEQ multiplex PCR assay. For the multiplex PCR, a mixture combining 60 forward primers for TCR Vbeta segments and 13 reverse primers for TCR Jbeta segments was used. The CDR3 region of rearranged TCR beta genes was amplified from genomic DNA by a multiplex PCR assay. The amplified TCR beta libraries were sequenced on the Illumina HiSeq System as 87-base-pair reads. The authors' analysis ran thus. Across the 666 repertoires, a later analysis counted 78 million or so unique TCR beta chains, around 11 million of which were shared by at least two donors. To remove PCR and sequencing errors, raw reads were error-corrected and collapsed into unique sequences using a nearest-neighbor algorithm that merged closely related sequences. Alignment of CDR3 sequences to IMGT reference sequences was used to assign V, D and J gene segments. For a sequence to be retained, a match of at least six nucleotides to both a V gene segment and a J gene segment was required. A rearrangement was called productive if the CDR3 had no stop codons and remained in frame with V and J, and every other rearrangement was called non-productive. Following IMGT convention, CDR3 was defined as the stretch from the second conserved V-encoded cysteine to the conserved J-encoded phenylalanine. The earlier analysis of around 640 of the donors excluded sequences that lacked an unambiguous match to a single V gene segment. In an earlier analysis of about 590 of the donors, a V segment was called functional when productive rearrangements were above 56.7%, and segregating when the standard deviation between donors exceeded 5%. A statistical classification framework was developed to diagnose cytomegalovirus status using the catalog of TCR beta chain sequences. V and J gene assignment, in a later analysis, came from comparing TCR nucleotide sequences with IMGT/GENE-DB human TR gene sequences. A later analysis assigned CDR3 sequences and most-parsimonious VDJ recombination scenarios with the TCRdist pipeline. A later analysis defined each TCR beta chain by its CDR3 amino acid sequence plus V-gene family, and excluded reads lacking a unique V-gene family. To address suspected cross-contamination and a sequencing artifact, a later analysis removed 450 to 700 highly shared, low-generation-probability nucleotide sequences. A later analysis calculated a clonal expansion index for each public chain from normalized within-repertoire ranks of inferred template counts. In a later analysis, generation probabilities were computed with a VDJ recombination model fitted to out-of-frame rearrangements, and the resulting probabilities were checked against IGoR. Hypergeometric tests were used in a later analysis to score TCR-TCR, TCR-HLA and TCR-CMV co-occurrence, with a repertoire-size bias correction applied to the TCR pairs. A later analysis estimated false discovery rates by permuting HLA or CMV assignments 20 times. In a later analysis, co-occurring TCRs were grouped using DBSCAN, with TCRdist sequence similarity added in when clustering inside HLA-allele-positive subsets. Repertoires with fewer than 30,000 or more than 120,000 public chains were left out of co-occurrence clustering, as were about five repertoires with anomalous nucleotide sharing. Entries here come from immuneACCESS through TCRdb and include only in-frame sequences with V and J called. Some clones fail to appear in such tables; in the studies checked, an unresolved V gene covers under half of the shortfall, and the cause of the remainder is unknown. Clonal size and the V and J genes are those of that table, whereas D and trimming came from the DNA. Present in this sample are 40,000 to 45,000 clones, about 50% of which were seen just once. The leading ten clones occupy about an eighth of the sample.

Results and caveats for the whole study, not just this receptor: Cytomegalovirus status was reported to be diagnosed by the classifier with high specificity and sensitivity in both the original and validation cohorts. The study gave a list of over 150 TCR beta chains associated with cytomegalovirus. Presence/absence analyses assumed roughly uniform sequencing depth across donors, an assumption that may not hold. Correlated functional status among segregating V segments might be attributable to linkage disequilibrium, but an unknown experimental factor could not be ruled out. Because HLA typing was missing for some donors at each locus, association tests included only the typed subset. About 17 rarely observed V segments, including chromosome 9 orphons, were excluded from the earlier analysis of approximately 500 of the donors because counts were too low. Assigning TCR associations to individual alleles was difficult when HLA alleles, especially DR and DQ, strongly co-occurred. In an earlier analysis of roughly 560 of the donors, most TCR beta V segments were observed in productive rearrangements about 90% or about 30% of the time, broadly matching IMGT annotations. An association between a missense DCLRE1C variant and V-gene and J-gene trimming of TCR beta chains was found in a later genetic analysis and replicated in an independent cohort. A further reported finding was that TCR beta sequences accurately predicted the HLA-A and HLA-B alleles for most subjects in the first cohort. A later analysis associated 16,951 TCR beta sequences with specific HLA alleles at a false discovery rate of 0.05. According to a later genetic analysis, donors in an Asian-associated ancestry cluster had fewer N-insertions in productive TCRs than the roughly 670-donor mean. This cohort had only TCR beta chains sequenced, and the lack of alpha or paired-chain data limited which features could be detected. Across donors, most TCR sequences were observed very rarely, whereas some public TCRs were present in many individuals. The authors suggested that the approach could potentially be generalized to other disease states and immunological phenotypes. A cluster of highly shared sequence variants was judged likely to represent a technical artifact of the sequencing pipeline. Three of the identified cytomegalovirus-associated TCR beta chains were confirmed in vitro to be specific for cytomegalovirus antigens. Most CMV-associated TCR beta chains appeared to be HLA-restricted in a later analysis, and the HLA associations seemed to be driven largely by CMV exposure. A later analysis found that TCR association rates varied across HLA loci, with DRB1 alleles showing the most associated TCRs and HLA-C alleles the fewest. In a later analysis, several top co-occurrence clusters were reported to appear linked to parvovirus B19, influenza, CMV and Epstein-Barr virus. In a later analysis, HLA-associated TCR beta chains were found to be more clonally expanded and to have lower generation probabilities than equally common non-associated chains. For the cohort, immune exposure information was limited to CMV serostatus.

This clone was seen just once. Its antigen is still unknown. No much larger clone is present one base from it, and per-base qualities are unavailable. The sample was PBMCs. The receptor was isolated from a human donor in good health.

The CDR3 here reads CASRLSGTDYEQYF. The nucleotides read TGTGCCAGCAGACTCTCCGGGACAGACTACGAGCAGTACTTC. The rearranged segments are TRBV6-5 and TRBJ2-7; a stretch of 7 junction bases matches TRBD1. CDR1 MNHEY and CDR2 SVGAGI are derived from the germline V gene. At the junction V is shortened by 6 bases and J by 3 bases; bases outside the gene matches: 8. The CDR3 has 14 amino acids, counting the end cysteine and phenylalanine. Left in the record is the CDR3 DNA by itself, 42 bases read in frame from the first base.